The 23 T cell receptor beta chains reported below all come from one sample, sequenced in a study of shared clonotypes between healthy human individuals. The table came from immunoSEQ multiplex PCR; TCRdb's copy has only in-frame clones and leaves some out. Of a few hundred thousand clones in the sample, approximately 65% were seen once. Source material: memory CD4+ T cells sorted from blood. Regarding subset: CD45RA-negative fraction. Receptors were obtained from a man aged 30 to 45 in good health.

A single count supports this clone. The chain links TRBV4-3 to TRBJ1-5, with D perhaps TRBD1 (6 bases). Germline V lookup: CDR1 LGHNA, CDR2 YSLEER. V lost 1 base, J lost 2 bases, and 12 bases lay in between. The CDR3 contains 16 residues. CDR3 amino acids: CASSQVQGPGNQPQHF. The CDR3 region has the DNA TGCGCCAGCAGCCAAGTACAGGGACCGGGCAATCAGCCCCAGCATTTT.

This clone turned up a few times. J is TRBJ2-7 and V is TRBV5-4; D possibly corresponds to TRBD1 (5 bases). The CDR3 is 14 amino acids. Deletions cut 0 bases from V and 3 bases from J, with 10 bases between. Germline CDR1 is SGHNT and CDR2 is YYREEE (reference sequence). The CDR3, as DNA: TGTGCCAGCAGCTTGGGGACAAGGGGCTACGAGCAGTACTTC. It yields the protein CASSLGTRGYEQYF. Based on the CDR3 plus reference TRBV5-4 and TRBJ2-7, the full variable domain is ETGVTQSPTHLIKTRGQQVTLRCSSQSGHNTVSWYQQALGQGPQFIFQYYREEENGRGNFPPRFSGLQFPNYSSELNVNALELDDSALYLCASSLGTRGYEQYFGPGTRLTVT.

The chain uses TRBV7-9 and TRBJ2-1, with D uncertain. V was pared by 5 bases and J by 6 bases, with 11 bases between. The CDR3 spans 13 residues. The germline CDR1 and CDR2 sequences are SEHNR and FQNEAQ (reference sequence). This chain's CDR3 is CASSPLVGNEQFF. CDR3 nucleotides: TGTGCCAGCAGCCCTTTGGTGGGCAATGAGCAGTTCTTC.

This clone was counted only a few times. The chain employs TRBV7-9 and TRBJ1-4; TRBD1 aligns across 9 bases. The germline CDR1 and CDR2 sequences are SEHNR and FQNEAQ (reference sequence). The CDR3 is 16 residues long. V was pared by 5 bases and J by 3 bases, with 7 bases of the junction left unmatched. The CDR3 spells CASSPQGARSNEKLFF. As DNA, the CDR3 is TGTGCCAGCAGCCCACAGGGGGCGCGGTCTAATGAAAAACTGTTTTTT. Based on the CDR3 plus reference TRBV7-9 and TRBJ1-4, the full variable domain is DTGVSQNPRHKITKRGQNVTFRCDPISEHNRLYWYRQTLGQGPEFLTYFQNEAQLEKSRLLSDRFSAERPKGSFSTLEIQRTEQGDSAMYLCASSPQGARSNEKLFFGSGTQLSVL.

This sequence joins TRBV28 and TRBJ1-1; D is unclear. Trimming took off 5 bases at V and 1 base at J, with 17 bases between the two ends. The CDR3 totals 16 residues. Germline lookup yields CDR1 MDHEN and CDR2 SYDVKM. The CDR3 region has the DNA TGTGCCAGCAGTGTCCCGTTGATTGGGGAGAACACTGAAGCTTTCTTT. Amino acids: CASSVPLIGENTEAFF. The full variable domain, its missing parts supplied by reference TRBV28 and TRBJ1-1, is DVKVTQSSRYLVKRTGEKVFLECVQDMDHENMFWYRQDPGLGLRLIYFSYDVKMKEKGDIPEGYSVSREKKERFSLILESASTNQTSMYLCASSVPLIGENTEAFFGQGTRLTVV.

The chain recombines TRBV2 with TRBJ2-1; unclear D gene. Germline V gene data show CDR1 as SNHLY and CDR2 as FYNNEI. There are 16 residues in the CDR3. The germline V and J ends were trimmed by 7 bases and 2 bases, with 18 bases remaining between them. CDR3 sequence: CASNALGKNAYNEQFF. In DNA form, the CDR3 reads TGTGCCAGCAATGCTCTTGGGAAAAACGCCTACAATGAGCAGTTCTTC. The variable domain in full, with the rest retrieved from reference TRBV2 and TRBJ2-1, is EPEVTQTPSHQVTQMGQEVILRCVPISNHLYFYWYRQILGQKVEFLVSFYNNEISEKSEIFDDQFSVERPDGSNFTLKIRSTKLEDSAMYFCASNALGKNAYNEQFFGPGTRLTVL.

The chain joins TRBV29-1 to TRBJ2-3; 9 nucleotides match TRBD2. The CDR3 spans 13 residues. Germline V gives CDR1 SQVTM, CDR2 ANQGSEA. The J segment lost 2 bases and the V segment lost 6 bases, leaving 3 bases of the junction unmatched. The CDR3 nucleotides read TGCAGCGTGCGGGAGGGGAACACAGATACGCAGTATTTT. This sequence encodes CSVREGNTDTQYF.

The rearrangement links TRBV9 to TRBJ2-1, with D unresolved. This CDR3 region has 14 residues. From germline, CDR1 is SGDLS and CDR2 YYNGEE. V lost 0 bases and J lost 4, with 8 bases in between. As DNA, the CDR3 is TGTGCCAGCAGCGTAGAAATGCAGTACAATGAGCAGTTCTTC. Amino acid sequence: CASSVEMQYNEQFF.

The J gene is TRBJ2-7, the V gene TRBV19, with 9 bases identical to TRBD1. Looked up from germline, CDR1 is LNHDA and CDR2 is SQIVND (reference sequence). The J segment lost 8 bases and the V segment lost 6 bases, leaving 8 bases of the junction unmatched. The CDR3 length is 13 residues. CDR3 protein: CASSSGQGSKQYF. In DNA, the CDR3 is TGTGCCAGTAGCTCGGGACAGGGATCTAAGCAGTACTTC.

J is TRBJ1-3 and V is TRBV9, with TRBD1 as a possible D gene (5 bases). CDR1 is SGDLS and CDR2 is YYNGEE in the germline V gene. The V end was cut by 3 bases, the J end by 0 bases, with 25 bases between. The CDR3 contains 20 residues. CDR3 amino acids: CASSASFAPGREGSGNTIYF. CDR3 in DNA: TGTGCCAGCAGCGCCTCTTTCGCTCCGGGCAGGGAGGGCTCTGGAAACACCATATATTTT. The variable domain in full, completed from reference TRBV9 and TRBJ1-3, reads DSGVTQTPKHLITATGQRVTLRCSPRSGDLSVYWYQQSLDQGLQFLIQYYNGEERAKGNILERFSAQQFPDLHSELNLSSLELGDSALYFCASSASFAPGREGSGNTIYFGEGSWLTVV.

The CDR3 is CASRDGTSLTGELFF. In DNA form, the CDR3 reads TGTGCCAGCAGGGACGGTACAAGCCTCACCGGGGAGCTGTTTTTT. This sequence joins TRBV6-1 and TRBJ2-2; D unclear. Trimming cost V 6 bases and J 4 bases, with 15 bases left between them. This CDR3 has 15 residues. Germline loops: CDR1 MNHNS, CDR2 SASEGT.

In its sample, this clone was seen once. This chain connects TRBV5-4 to TRBJ2-1; tentatively, D is TRBD2 (5 bases). The V end was cut by 0 bases, the J end by 9 bases, with 10 bases between. The CDR3 totals 13 residues. Germline V gives CDR1 SGHNT, CDR2 YYREEE (reference sequence). CDR3: CASSLDPGSEQFF. Written as DNA, the CDR3 is TGTGCCAGCAGCTTGGATCCTGGGAGTGAGCAGTTCTTC.

The rearrangement joins TRBV7-2 to TRBJ2-7, with TRBD1 matching over 9 bases. V was clipped by 7 bases and J by 4 bases; unmatched bases: 5. Germline V gene data show CDR1 as SGHTA and CDR2 as FQGNSA. The CDR3 runs to 13 residues. The DNA for the CDR3 is TGTGCCAGCACCCAAGACAGGGGGTACGAGCAGTACTTC. The encoded protein is CASTQDRGYEQYF.

The chain recombines TRBV7-9 with TRBJ2-3, with D perhaps matching TRBD1 or TRBD2 (5 bases each). This CDR3 has 17 residues. Trimming stripped 5 bases from V and 4 bases from J, with 22 bases between. CDR1 is SEHNR, CDR2 FQNEAQ, per germline (reference sequence). CDR3 sequence: CASSTKEMGVGADTQYF. For the CDR3, the DNA is TGTGCCAGCAGCACAAAAGAAATGGGGGTAGGAGCAGATACGCAGTATTTT.

The gene calls are TRBV5-1 and TRBJ2-1; 7 bases fit TRBD2. Germline CDR1 is SGHRS and CDR2 is YFSETQ. CDR3 length equals 16 residues. The V segment lost 3 bases and the J segment 9 bases; nucleotides outside the gene matches: 15. CDR3 protein: CASSSLSGPSEGEQFF. CDR3 sequence (DNA): TGCGCCAGCAGCTCACTTAGCGGGCCGAGTGAGGGTGAGCAGTTCTTC.

The chain employs TRBV7-9 and TRBJ1-1; 8 nucleotides agree with TRBD1. Germline CDR1 and CDR2: SEHNR and FQNEAQ (reference sequence). The CDR3 is made up of 15 amino acids. The V and J ends lost 3 bases and 2 bases, in that order; junction bases with no gene match: 5. CDR3 nucleotides: TGTGCCAGCAGCTTTCTTACAGGGGGAAACACTGAAGCTTTCTTT. It is translated as CASSFLTGGNTEAFF.

This clone was picked up many times. This chain uses TRBV6-1 with TRBJ2-7, with D unresolved. Germline CDR1 and CDR2: MNHNS and SASEGT. Trimming shortened V by 5 bases and J by 4 bases, and 15 bases separated the two germline ends. The CDR3 extends over 14 amino acids. This CDR3 is CASSPFPGAYEQYF. Written as DNA, the CDR3 is TGTGCCAGCAGTCCGTTTCCTGGTGCATACGAGCAGTACTTC.

This sequence joins TRBV5-1 and TRBJ2-5; no reliable D call. Germline CDR1 reads SGHRS; CDR2 reads YFSETQ. The CDR3 covers 13 residues. Trimming cost V 0 bases and J 4 bases, with 7 bases left between them. The CDR3, as DNA: TGCGCCAGCAGCTTGGAAGCATTAGAGACCCAGTACTTC. Translation: CASSLEALETQYF.

The chain combines TRBV2 with TRBJ2-7, with D perhaps TRBD1 or TRBD2 (5 bases each). This CDR3 contains 13 residues. In germline, CDR1 is SNHLY, CDR2 FYNNEI. The V end was cut by 4 bases, the J end by 5 bases, with 12 bases between. The CDR3 protein is CASSGGAGNEQYF. The CDR3 nucleotides are TGTGCCAGCAGTGGAGGGGCCGGGAACGAGCAGTACTTC. Filled out from reference TRBV2 and TRBJ2-7, the complete variable domain reads EPEVTQTPSHQVTQMGQEVILRCVPISNHLYFYWYRQILGQKVEFLVSFYNNEISEKSEIFDDQFSVERPDGSNFTLKIRSTKLEDSAMYFCASSGGAGNEQYFGPGTRLTVT.

The V and J genes are TRBV4-1 and TRBJ1-5; the D gene is possibly TRBD1 (5 bases). V shed 0 bases and J shed 2 bases, with 14 bases lying between them. Germline V lookup: CDR1 MGHRA, CDR2 YSYEKL. CDR3 length: 17 residues. The CDR3 DNA sequence: TGCGCCAGCAGCCAAGATGCAGGGAGCATTGGCAATCAGCCCCAGCATTTT. As protein: CASSQDAGSIGNQPQHF.

Regarding this clone: Other nucleotide sequences in the sample specify the same CDR3. The J gene is TRBJ2-3, the V gene TRBV5-1; D may be TRBD1 or TRBD2 (5 bases each). Trimming removed 0 bases from V and 3 bases from J, with 8 bases in between. Per the germline V gene, CDR1 is SGHRS and CDR2 is YFSETQ. The CDR3 length is 14 residues. The CDR3 region has the DNA TGCGCCAGCAGCTTGGTCGGGGCTACAGATACGCAGTATTTT. It encodes CASSLVGATDTQYF.

This clone was observed at least ten times. The V call is TRBV5-5, the J call TRBJ2-7; 7 nucleotides align to TRBD1. CDR1 is SGHKS, CDR2 YYEKEE, per germline (reference sequence). The CDR3 is made up of 15 amino acids. Trimming took 6 bases from V and 2 from J; bases not matched to a gene: 11. CDR3 bases: TGTGCCAGCAACCCCGGAGACAGGGTGGCCTACGAGCAGTACTTC. This codes for CASNPGDRVAYEQYF.

V is TRBV7-2 and J is TRBJ1-5; D gene uncertain. V was cut by 2 bases and J by 4 bases, with 6 bases left in between. This CDR3 has 13 amino acids. Germline values: CDR1 SGHTA, CDR2 FQGNSA. This CDR3 reads CASSLTENQPQHF. The CDR3 nucleotides are TGTGCCAGCAGCTTAACAGAGAATCAGCCCCAGCATTTT.